The 19 T cell receptor beta chains below were found in one sample sequenced in a study of T cells after yellow fever vaccination. MiXCR, applied by TCRdb to the 5' RACE reads, yields one record per CDR3 protein. The table records over 300,000 distinct CDR3 sequences, around 7% of them present only once. Material: PBMCs, obtained approximately 40 days after the first yellow fever vaccination. All receptors derive from a man younger than 35 who received the YFV17D yellow fever vaccine.

This clonotype was counted at least ten times. V usage is TRBV10-3 and J usage is TRBJ1-5; maybe TRBD1 (5 bases). The germline V gene encodes CDR1 ENHRY and CDR2 SYGVKD. Trimming removed 2 bases from V and 5 bases from J, with 10 bases in between. This CDR3 has 14 amino acids. CDR3 residues: CAISEAQGDQPQHF. The CDR3 bases are TGTGCCATCAGTGAGGCACAAGGGGATCAGCCCCAGCATTTT.

On this clonotype itself: One end of the junction does not line up with germline, which may come from a read error. The chain carries TRBV28 and TRBJ1-1; D uncertain. The germline V gene has CDR1 MDHEN and CDR2 SYDVKM. The CDR3 is 15 amino acids. CDR3 nucleotides: TGTTCCAGCACCCAGGAGGAAAGCGGGGACACTGAAGCTTTCTTT. Amino acid sequence: CSSTQEESGDTEAFF.

The sample holds a few counts of this clonotype. The chain carries TRBV20-1 and TRBJ2-3; 9 bases line up with TRBD2. The V gene end was trimmed by 3 bases and the J gene end by 2 bases; junction bases not matched to a gene: 6. CDR3 length equals 15 residues. From germline, CDR1 is DFQATT and CDR2 SNEGSKA (reference sequence). The CDR3 is CSASGAGGLTDTQYF. DNA for the CDR3: TGCAGTGCTAGTGGGGCGGGGGGGCTCACAGATACGCAGTATTTT.

This clonotype was observed at least ten times. The V and J genes are TRBV7-2 and TRBJ2-1, with D maybe TRBD1 (5 bases). Trimming took 5 bases from V and 16 from J, leaving 30 bases between them. CDR1 is SGHTA, CDR2 FQGNSA, per germline. The CDR3 totals 16 residues. The CDR3 spells CASSPPAGAVLSVEFF. CDR3 DNA sequence: TGTGCCAGCAGCCCGCCGGCTGGGGCGGTACTCTCGGTTGAATTCTTC.

The chain links TRBV6-6 to TRBJ2-7; D may be TRBD1 (6 bases). The germline V gene has CDR1 MNHNY and CDR2 SVGAGI (reference sequence). This CDR3 is built from 12 residues. The V end was cut by 5 bases, the J end by 5 bases, with 10 bases between. As DNA, the CDR3 is TGTGCCAGCAGTCCCCGACAGGACGAGCAGTACGTC. It is translated as CASSPRQDEQYV.

This clonotype occurred many times. V is TRBV18 and J is TRBJ1-2; 9 positions match TRBD1. CDR3 size: 15 residues. CDR1 and CDR2 from the germline V gene are KGHSH and LQKENI. V trimming: 4 bases; J trimming: 4 bases; junction bases outside the gene matches: 7. CDR3 sequence (DNA): TGTGCCAGCTCACTTGGGACAGGGCCCATCTATGGCTACACCTTC. Amino acid sequence: CASSLGTGPIYGYTF.

This clonotype was observed a handful of times. The gene calls are TRBV6-5 and TRBJ1-1; possibly TRBD1 for D (5 bases). The CDR3 length is 15 residues. Trimming left V 2 bases short and J 5 bases short, with 15 bases between. The V gene's germline CDR1 is MNHEY and CDR2 SVGAGI. CDR3 coding DNA: TGTGCCAGCAGTTACGCCCAGGGTTTGGGGACTGAAGCTTTCTTT. It specifies CASSYAQGLGTEAFF.

Many counts were recorded for this clonotype. The chain is built from TRBV12-3 or TRBV12-4 and TRBJ2-7; D gene ambiguous. Trimming removed 7 bases at V and 3 bases at J, with 13 bases between. CDR3 length: 13 residues. The CDR3 loop reads CASTSLLLYEQYF. CDR3 coding DNA: TGTGCCAGCACCTCTTTACTCCTCTACGAGCAGTACTTC.

This clonotype was detected a few times. The chain combines TRBV6-2 or TRBV6-3 with TRBJ2-2; 7 positions match TRBD1. The germline V gene encodes CDR1 MNHEY and CDR2 SVGEGT. The J segment lost 0 bases and the V segment lost 4 bases, leaving 5 bases of the junction unmatched. The CDR3 has 16 amino acids. CDR3 DNA: TGTGCCAGCAGTTTCGAAGGGGGCGCGAACACCGGGGAGCTGTTTTTT. Protein: CASSFEGGANTGELFF.

The rearrangement links TRBV6-4 to TRBJ2-7; TRBD1 matches at 8 bases. The J segment lost 5 bases and the V segment lost 8 bases, leaving 8 bases of the junction unmatched. The CDR3 runs to 13 residues. The germline gives CDR1 MRHNA, CDR2 SNTAGT. This CDR3 is CASGGDRGHEQYV. The CDR3 DNA is TGTGCCAGCGGGGGCGACAGGGGCCACGAGCAGTACGTC.

This clonotype occurred a few times. The chain combines TRBV29-1 with TRBJ2-6; D call uncertain. The V end lost 1 base, the J end lost 4 bases, and 8 bases lay between the germline ends. CDR1 and CDR2 (germline): SQVTM, ANQGSEA. CDR3 length equals 14 residues. CDR3 coding DNA: TGCAGCGTTGAAGGCGTTTCAGGGGCCAACGTCCTGACTTTC. This encodes CSVEGVSGANVLTF.

This clonotype has more than one count but fewer than ten. The rearrangement links TRBV7-7 to TRBJ2-5; D possibly uses TRBD1 or TRBD2 (6 bases each). V was cut by 5 bases and J by 6 bases, with 19 bases left in between. In germline, CDR1 is SSHAT, CDR2 FNYEAQ (reference sequence). The CDR3 runs 15 residues. Here the CDR3 reads CASSALVGGVKTQYF. In DNA form, the CDR3 reads TGTGCCAGCAGCGCACTGGTCGGGGGCGTAAAGACCCAGTACTTC.

The chain couples TRBV18 to TRBJ2-2; D gene unclear. The CDR3 extends over 13 amino acids. Trimming pared 1 base from V and 3 bases from J, leaving 3 bases between. From germline, CDR1 is KGHSH and CDR2 LQKENI. CDR3 residues: CASSPRDTGELFF. CDR3 DNA: TGTGCCAGCTCACCACGGGACACCGGGGAGCTGTTTTTT.

This rearrangement joins TRBV7-2 to TRBJ2-7; D is perhaps TRBD2 (6 bases). Germline V CDR1 and CDR2: SGHTA, FQGNSA. The CDR3 length is 14 residues. Deletions cut 5 bases from V and 0 bases from J, with 11 bases between. The CDR3 region has the DNA TGTGCCAGCAGCCCTGGACTAATCTCCTACGAGCAGTACTTC. This codes for CASSPGLISYEQYF. Full variable domain (outside the CDR3, taken from reference TRBV7-2 and TRBJ2-7): GAGVSQSPSNKVTEKGKDVELRCDPISGHTALYWYRQSLGQGLEFLIYFQGNSAPDKSGLPSDRFSAERTGGSVSTLTIQRTQQEDSAVYLCASSPGLISYEQYFGPGTRLTVT.

This clonotype was picked up a small number of times. The chain employs TRBV20-1 and TRBJ1-3; D remains ambiguous. The ends were cut back, 0 bases at V and 0 bases at J, with 12 bases in the middle. Germline V gene data show CDR1 as DFQATT and CDR2 as SNEGSKA (reference sequence). CDR3 length equals 16 residues. The CDR3 coding sequence is TGCAGTGCTAGAGATAACCGGCCAGGCTCTGGAAACACCATATATTTT. This gives the protein CSARDNRPGSGNTIYF.

This chain joins TRBV9 and TRBJ1-2; TRBD1 aligns across 10 bases. Germline V lookup: CDR1 SGDLS, CDR2 YYNGEE. This CDR3 contains 17 residues. With 3 bases clipped from V and 2 bases from J, the junction kept 10 bases outside the gene matches. The CDR3 DNA is TGTGCCAGCAGCGCAGCTCCCGGGACAGGGGACAACTATGGCTACACCTTC. Translation gives CASSAAPGTGDNYGYTF.

This clonotype was seen a few times. This chain joins TRBV4-2 and TRBJ2-2, with D uncertain. This CDR3 comprises 15 residues. Trimming took off 0 bases at V and 0 bases at J, with 5 bases between the two ends. CDR1 is LGHNA and CDR2 is YNFKEQ in the germline V gene. The CDR3 loop reads CASSQDPANTGELFF. CDR3 coding DNA: TGTGCCAGCAGCCAAGATCCAGCGAACACCGGGGAGCTGTTTTTT.

This clonotype was counted between two and nine times. This chain connects TRBV6-5 to TRBJ2-2, with 10 bases lining up with TRBD1. This CDR3 spans 16 amino acids. Germline CDR1 MNHEY, CDR2 SVGAGI. The V gene end was trimmed by 4 bases and the J gene end by 5 bases; junction bases not matched to a gene: 7. CDR3 sequence reads: CASSSFGQGDTGELFF. In DNA, the CDR3 is TGTGCCAGCAGTTCCTTCGGACAGGGGGATACCGGGGAGCTGTTTTTT.

This clonotype occurred a few times. The V and J genes are TRBV5-4 and TRBJ2-1; the match to TRBD1 covers 12 bases. Trimming at V came to 1 base and at J to 9 bases, leaving 8 bases not matched to a gene. This CDR3 has 16 amino acids. Germline CDR1 is SGHNT and CDR2 is YYREEE (reference sequence). The DNA of the CDR3 is TGTGCCAGCAGCTTGAATTGGGGACAGGGGGCGAGTGAGCAGTTCTTC. Its protein is CASSLNWGQGASEQFF.